The present T cell receptor (beta chain) was sequenced within a study of blood T cell repertoires in COVID-19 (TCRdb year 2020). Describing the broader study: The collaborator samples originated in the United States, Italy and Spain and spanned the acute and convalescent phases of COVID-19. The material from the prospective study consisted of cDNA or gDNA derived from T cells, B-cell-depleted T cells, or PBMCs. The dataset comprised deeply sampled blood TCRbeta repertoires from subjects exposed to, actively infected with, or recovered from COVID-19. The repertoires were made available in a free public database intended to serve as a resource for research on the immune response to SARS-CoV-2. Samples were obtained from the ongoing ImmuneRACE study (first 160 participants) and from about 1,300 subjects provided by 6 global collaborators. The sample metadata nearly always contained a de-identified subject ID, COVID-19 status, age in years and sex. Where HLA class I and class II types were available, the types were taken from metadata supplied by the sample provider, not from assay-based typing.

TCRbeta CDR3 regions were amplified from genomic DNA using the immunoSEQ Assay, a bias-controlled multiplex PCR. On the authors' methods: The number of nucleated cells in each sample was estimated from the amplification of reference gene primers within the assay. To quantify the absolute abundance of each unique TCRbeta CDR3 rearrangement, sequence reads were collapsed and filtered. For each sample, productive Simpson clonality was calculated as the square root of Simpson's diversity index across productive rearrangements. What TCRdb holds here is the immuneACCESS table cut down to in-frame rearrangements. Part of the clones is not present; checked against another copy, under half of the missing clones reflect an unresolved V gene, and the others are unexplained. V, J and clone size derive from that table, while D and trimming were established from the DNA sequence. The sample records 300,000 to 350,000 clones, 88% of which are singletons. The ten top clones hold 1.6% of the sample.

Broad study findings and their caveats: The quantity of clinical and demographic metadata differed by source and by participant and was supplied without curation.

As concerns this clone: Which antigen it targets is not known. There are no base qualities to consult, and no much larger clone falls within one base.

Including the terminal cysteine and phenylalanine, the CDR3 comprises 16 residues. Here the CDR3 DNA is all that survives: 48 bases in frame from base 1. Ends trimmed: V by 3 bases, J by 7 bases; bases unmatched to a gene: 14. Sequences KGHSH (CDR1) and LQKENI (CDR2) are obtained from the germline V gene. One collaborating source in Seattle enrolled patients while the patients were actively infected and followed the patients over time throughout the course of disease. Each collaborating institution followed its own protocols to collect whole blood in K2EDTA tubes. For TCRbeta analysis, collaborators shipped samples in one of three forms: frozen whole blood, isolated PBMCs, or DNA extracted from either of those sample types.

The specimen was peripheral blood. The rearranged segments are TRBV18 and TRBJ2-5; TRBD1 lines up with 7 middle nucleotides. This sequence originates from a woman in her 30s with COVID-19, enrolled during active disease. The DNA is as follows: TGTGCCAGCTCACCGCGAGACAGGGCCCCGGACGCGACCCAGTACTTC. Protein translation: CASSPRDRAPDATQYF. The full variable domain, with segments outside the CDR3 supplied by the reference TRBV18 and TRBJ2-5 proteins, appears as NAGVMQNPRHLVRRRGQEARLRCSPMKGHSHVYWYRQLPEEGLKFMVYLQKENIIDESGMPKERFSAEFPKEGPSILRIQQVVRGDSAAYFCASSPRDRAPDATQYFGPGTRLLVL.